This note documents a single TCR beta chain sequence. Its specificity is unknown. CDR1 is SGDLS and CDR2 is YYNGEE in the germline V gene. This CDR3 contains 15 residues. Trimming stripped 0 bases from V and 2 bases from J, with 12 bases between. The sample is drawn from a study of shared clonotypes between healthy human individuals. Original handling: Filtering differed since immunoSEQ provided only junctions, with no quality scores. Assay: immunoSEQ multiplex PCR; the TCRdb copy retains only in-frame clones and omits some. V, J and clone size derive from that table, while D and trimming were established from the DNA sequence. This sample yields over a million clones, of which roughly 97% are seen a single time; approximately 1.1% belongs to the top ten. Study-wide results and caveats: Clonotypes not shared had lower generation probabilities than those common to all four donors. The genetic and exposure-history diversity represented was limited by few donors. In the sorted subsets, rarefaction showed sequencing was incomplete despite large depth.

The source is a man aged 25-40 years in good health. Sequencing used naive CD4+ T cells sorted from blood. Noted subset: CD45RA+ positively selected. The rearrangement links TRBV9 to TRBJ2-7; D not resolved. CDR3: CASSVGREETYEQYF. In nucleotides, the CDR3 is TGTGCCAGCAGCGTAGGTAGAGAGGAGACCTACGAGCAGTACTTC.